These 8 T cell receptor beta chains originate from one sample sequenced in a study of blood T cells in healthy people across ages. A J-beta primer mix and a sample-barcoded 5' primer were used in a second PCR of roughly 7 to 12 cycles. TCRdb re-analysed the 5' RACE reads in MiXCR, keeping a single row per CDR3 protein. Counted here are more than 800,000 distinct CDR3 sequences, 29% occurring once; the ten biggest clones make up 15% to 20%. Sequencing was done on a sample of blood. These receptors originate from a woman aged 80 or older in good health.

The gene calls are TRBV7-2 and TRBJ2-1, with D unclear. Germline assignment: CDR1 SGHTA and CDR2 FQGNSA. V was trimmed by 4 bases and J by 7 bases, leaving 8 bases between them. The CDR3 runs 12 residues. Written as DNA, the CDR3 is TGTGCCAGCAGCTCACTTTGGAATGAGCAGTTCTTC. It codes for CASSSLWNEQFF. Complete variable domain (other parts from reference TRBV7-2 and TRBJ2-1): GAGVSQSPSNKVTEKGKDVELRCDPISGHTALYWYRQSLGQGLEFLIYFQGNSAPDKSGLPSDRFSAERTGGSVSTLTIQRTQQEDSAVYLCASSSLWNEQFFGPGTRLTVL.

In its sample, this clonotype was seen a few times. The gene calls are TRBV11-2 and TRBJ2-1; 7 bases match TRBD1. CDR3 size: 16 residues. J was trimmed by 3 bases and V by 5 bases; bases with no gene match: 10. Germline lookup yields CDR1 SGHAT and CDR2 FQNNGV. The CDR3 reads CASSHFRTGLYNEQFF. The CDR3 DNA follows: TGTGCCAGCAGCCACTTCAGGACAGGCCTCTACAATGAGCAGTTCTTC. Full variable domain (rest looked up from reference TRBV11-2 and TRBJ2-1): EAGVAQSPRYKIIEKRQSVAFWCNPISGHATLYWYQQILGQGPKLLIQFQNNGVVDDSQLPKDRFSAERLKGVDSTLKIQPAKLEDSAVYLCASSHFRTGLYNEQFFGPGTRLTVL.

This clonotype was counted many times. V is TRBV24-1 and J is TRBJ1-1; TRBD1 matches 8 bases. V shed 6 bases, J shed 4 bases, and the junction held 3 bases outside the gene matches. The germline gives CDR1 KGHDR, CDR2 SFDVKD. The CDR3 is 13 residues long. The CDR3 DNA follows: TGTGCCACCAGTCAGGGGGCGGCCACTGAAGCTTTCTTT. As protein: CATSQGAATEAFF.

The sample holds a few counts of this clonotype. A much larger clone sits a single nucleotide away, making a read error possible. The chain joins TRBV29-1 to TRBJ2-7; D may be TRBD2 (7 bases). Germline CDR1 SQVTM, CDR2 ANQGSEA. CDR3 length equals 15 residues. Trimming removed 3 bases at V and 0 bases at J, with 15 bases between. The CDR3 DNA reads TGCAGCGTTGATGTGGGGGGGGCTTTCTCCTACGAGCAGTACTTC. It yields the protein CSVDVGGAFSYEQYF.

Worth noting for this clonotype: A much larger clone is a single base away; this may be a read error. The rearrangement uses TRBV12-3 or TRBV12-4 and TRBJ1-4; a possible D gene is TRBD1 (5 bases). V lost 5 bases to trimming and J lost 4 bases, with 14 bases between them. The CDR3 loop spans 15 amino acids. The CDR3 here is CASSPWDGLNEKLFF. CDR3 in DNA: TGTGCCAGCAGTCCATGGGACGGTCTTAATGAAAAACTGTTTTTT.

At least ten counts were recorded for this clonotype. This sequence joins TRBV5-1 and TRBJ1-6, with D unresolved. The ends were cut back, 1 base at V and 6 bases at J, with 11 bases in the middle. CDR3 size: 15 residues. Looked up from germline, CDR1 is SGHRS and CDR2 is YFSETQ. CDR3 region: CASSLTPQPNSPLHF. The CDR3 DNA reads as TGCGCCAGCAGCTTGACCCCACAGCCTAATTCACCCCTCCACTTT.

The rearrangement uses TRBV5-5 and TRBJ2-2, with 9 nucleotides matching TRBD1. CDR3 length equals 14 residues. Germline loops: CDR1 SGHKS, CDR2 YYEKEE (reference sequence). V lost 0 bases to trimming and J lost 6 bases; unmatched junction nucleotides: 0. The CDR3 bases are TGTGCCAGCAGCTTGGGGGACAGGGCCGGGGAGCTGTTTTTT. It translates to CASSLGDRAGELFF.

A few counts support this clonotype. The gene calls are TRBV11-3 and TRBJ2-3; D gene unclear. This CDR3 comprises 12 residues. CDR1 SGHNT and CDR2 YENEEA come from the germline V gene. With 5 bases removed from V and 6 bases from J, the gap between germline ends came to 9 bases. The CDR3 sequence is CASSDPSDTQYF. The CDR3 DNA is TGTGCCAGCAGCGACCCATCCGATACGCAGTATTTT.